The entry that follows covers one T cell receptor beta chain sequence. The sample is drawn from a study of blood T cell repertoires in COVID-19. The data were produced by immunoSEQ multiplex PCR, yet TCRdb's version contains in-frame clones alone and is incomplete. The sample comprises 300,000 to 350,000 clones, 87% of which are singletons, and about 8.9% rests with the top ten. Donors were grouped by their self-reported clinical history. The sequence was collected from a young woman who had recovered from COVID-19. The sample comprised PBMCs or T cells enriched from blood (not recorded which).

DNA for the CDR3: TGTGCCAGCAGCCCCTACTACCCGGACAGGGATCATGGCTACACCTTC. It yields the protein CASSPYYPDRDHGYTF. The chain couples TRBV7-2 to TRBJ1-2, with 8 bases aligning to TRBD1. Germline V lookup: CDR1 SGHTA, CDR2 FQGNSA. The CDR3 is made up of 16 amino acids. The V segment lost 5 bases and the J segment 6 bases; nucleotides outside the gene matches: 14.